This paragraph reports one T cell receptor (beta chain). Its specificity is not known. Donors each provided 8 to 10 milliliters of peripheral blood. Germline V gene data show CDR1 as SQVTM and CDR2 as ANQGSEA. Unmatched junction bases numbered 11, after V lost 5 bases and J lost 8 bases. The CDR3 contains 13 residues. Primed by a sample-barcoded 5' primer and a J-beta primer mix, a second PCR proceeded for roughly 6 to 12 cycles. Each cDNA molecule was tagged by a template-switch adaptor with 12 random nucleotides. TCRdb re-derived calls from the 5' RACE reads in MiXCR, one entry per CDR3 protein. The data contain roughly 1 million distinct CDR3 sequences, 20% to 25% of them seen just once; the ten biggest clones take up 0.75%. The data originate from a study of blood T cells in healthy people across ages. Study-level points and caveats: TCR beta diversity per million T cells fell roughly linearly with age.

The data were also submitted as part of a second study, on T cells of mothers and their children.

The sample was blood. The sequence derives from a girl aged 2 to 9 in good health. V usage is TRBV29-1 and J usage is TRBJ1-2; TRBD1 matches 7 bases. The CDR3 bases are TGCAGCGTTTTGGACAGGTCGAGCAGGGGCTACACCTTC. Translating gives CSVLDRSSRGYTF.